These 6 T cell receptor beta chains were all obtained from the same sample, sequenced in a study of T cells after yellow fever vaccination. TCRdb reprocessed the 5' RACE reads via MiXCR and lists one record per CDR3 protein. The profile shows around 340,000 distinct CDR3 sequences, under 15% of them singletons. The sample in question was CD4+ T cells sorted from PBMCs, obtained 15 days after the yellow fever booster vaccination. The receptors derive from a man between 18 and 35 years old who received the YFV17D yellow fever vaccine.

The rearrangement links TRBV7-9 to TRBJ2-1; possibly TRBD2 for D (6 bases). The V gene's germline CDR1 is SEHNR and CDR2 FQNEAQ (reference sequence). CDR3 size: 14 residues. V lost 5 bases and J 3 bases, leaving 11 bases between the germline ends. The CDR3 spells CASSPGLRYNEQFF. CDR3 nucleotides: TGTGCCAGCAGCCCGGGACTCCGCTACAATGAGCAGTTCTTC.

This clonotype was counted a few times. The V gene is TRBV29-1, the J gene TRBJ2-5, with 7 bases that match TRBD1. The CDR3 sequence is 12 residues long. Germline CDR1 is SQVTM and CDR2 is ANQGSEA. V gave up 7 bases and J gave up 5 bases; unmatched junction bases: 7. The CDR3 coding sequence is TGCAGCGCCGTACAGGGGCCGGAGACCCAGTACTTC. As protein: CSAVQGPETQYF. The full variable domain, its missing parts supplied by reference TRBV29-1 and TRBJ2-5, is SAVISQKPSRDICQRGTSLTIQCQVDSQVTMMFWYRQQPGQSLTLIATANQGSEATYESGFVIDKFPISRPNLTFSTLTVSNMSPEDSSIYLCSAVQGPETQYFGPGTRLLVL.

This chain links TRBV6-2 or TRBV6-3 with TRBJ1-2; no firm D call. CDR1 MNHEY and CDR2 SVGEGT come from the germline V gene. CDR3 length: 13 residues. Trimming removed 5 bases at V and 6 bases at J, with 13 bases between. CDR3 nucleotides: TGTGCCAGCAGTACGTACCGATTACATGGCTACACCTTC. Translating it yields CASSTYRLHGYTF.

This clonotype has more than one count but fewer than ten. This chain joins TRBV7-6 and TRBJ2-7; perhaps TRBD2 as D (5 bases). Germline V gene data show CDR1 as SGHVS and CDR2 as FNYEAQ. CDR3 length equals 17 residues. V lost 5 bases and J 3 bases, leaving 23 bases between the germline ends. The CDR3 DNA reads TGTGCCAGCAGCCCCCGGGTAGGAGCGGAGATTTTCTACGAGCAGTACTTC. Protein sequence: CASSPRVGAEIFYEQYF.

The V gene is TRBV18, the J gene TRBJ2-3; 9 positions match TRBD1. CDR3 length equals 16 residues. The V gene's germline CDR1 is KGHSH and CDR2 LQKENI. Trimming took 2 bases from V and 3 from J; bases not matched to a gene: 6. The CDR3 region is CASSPSGQGLTDTQYF. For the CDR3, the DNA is TGTGCCAGCTCACCATCGGGACAGGGTCTGACAGATACGCAGTATTTT.

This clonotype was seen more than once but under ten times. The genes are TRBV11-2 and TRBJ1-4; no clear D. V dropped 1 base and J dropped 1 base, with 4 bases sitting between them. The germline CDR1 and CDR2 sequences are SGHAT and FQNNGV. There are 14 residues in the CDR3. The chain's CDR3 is CASSLGITNEKLFF. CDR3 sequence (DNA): TGTGCCAGCAGCTTAGGAATAACTAATGAAAAACTGTTTTTT.